This T cell receptor (beta chain) was recovered during a study of regulatory T cells in long-lasting Graves disease. Study results and caveats: Newly diagnosed patients had higher TCR diversity than persistent Graves' patients did. Among persistent patients, a larger number of public clonotypes were shared (roughly 2,700) than among newly diagnosed patients (966). Only peripheral blood was studied, not thyroid tissue.

As to time point: persistent/refractory GD, antithyroid drugs over 5 years with positive TRAb. Extracted RNA from PBMCs served as the source of the TCR library. The source of the patients was an endocrinology department in Xi'an, China. Germline CDR1 reads SQVTM; CDR2 reads ANQGSEA. The J segment lost 3 bases and the V segment lost 4 bases, leaving 7 bases of the junction unmatched. The CDR3 has 15 residues. This clonotype was detected many times. As yet, its antigen is unknown. TCR beta libraries were built with iRepertoire HTBI primers and Arm-PCR of CDR3 regions. MiXCR was run by TCRdb on the multiplex PCR reads, yielding one entry per CDR3 protein. The data hold roughly 400,000 distinct CDR3 sequences, with under 25% observed a single time.

The sequence was obtained from a female donor with Graves disease. V usage is TRBV29-1 and J usage is TRBJ2-5; 11 bases agree with TRBD1. Sequences were derived from peripheral blood mononuclear cells (PBMCs), sampled when the disease was refractory, from a patient treated with antithyroid drugs. CDR3 loop: CSVVRPGQGEETQYF. The DNA for the CDR3 is TGCAGCGTTGTCCGACCGGGACAGGGGGAAGAGACCCAGTACTTC.